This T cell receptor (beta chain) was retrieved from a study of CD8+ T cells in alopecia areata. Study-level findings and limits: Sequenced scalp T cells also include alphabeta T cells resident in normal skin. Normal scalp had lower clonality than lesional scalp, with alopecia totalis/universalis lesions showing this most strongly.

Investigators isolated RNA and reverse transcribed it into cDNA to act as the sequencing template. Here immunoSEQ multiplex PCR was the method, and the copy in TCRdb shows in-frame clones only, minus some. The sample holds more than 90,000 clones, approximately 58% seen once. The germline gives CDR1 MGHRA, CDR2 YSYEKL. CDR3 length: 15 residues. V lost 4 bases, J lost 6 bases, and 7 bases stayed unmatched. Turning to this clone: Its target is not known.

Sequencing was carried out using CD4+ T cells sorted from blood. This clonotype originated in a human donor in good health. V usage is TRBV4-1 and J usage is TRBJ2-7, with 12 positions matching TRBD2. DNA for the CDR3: TGCGCCAGCAGCCGAGGACTAGCGGGGAATGGCGAGCAGTACTTC. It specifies CASSRGLAGNGEQYF.